A selection of T cell receptor beta chains follows, all from one sample in a study of coeliac disease. Clones were read by immunoSEQ multiplex PCR, and TCRdb kept only the in-frame ones, dropping some. This sample carries 4,400 or so clones, roughly two thirds of them seen once, and the ten largest clones take about 15%. The sequencing input was intraepithelial lymphocytes from the gut. These receptors were obtained from a woman aged 18-35 years with active celiac disease. Each CDR3 is given with its conserved first and last residue. The order of the fields is clone size, J gene, D gene, V gene, CDR3 protein, CDR3 DNA. The D gene is left open where the match is weak. Some rows mark clone size as missing; the rest say once, few, many or name a class of expanded clone.

-,TRBJ2-1,-,TRBV7-9,CASSPAERNNEQFF,TGTGCCAGCAGCCCGGCGGAGCGGAACAATGAGCAGTTCTTC
once,TRBJ2-1,-,TRBV9,CASSVGEGGSYNEQFF,TGTGCCAGCAGCGTAGGGGAGGGGGGGTCCTACAATGAGCAGTTCTTC
few,TRBJ2-7,TRBD1,TRBV5-6,CASSYHLSDRAYEQYF,TGTGCCAGCAGCTATCACCTATCGGACAGGGCCTACGAGCAGTACTTC
-,TRBJ1-5,-,TRBV21-1,CATTLSGRRGSNQPQHF,TGTGCCACCACCCTAAGTGGGAGGCGGGGAAGCAATCAGCCCCAGCATTTT
-,TRBJ1-6,-,TRBV27,CASSLFARVRNSPLHF,TGTGCCAGCAGTTTATTCGCCAGGGTTCGTAATTCACCCCTCCACTTT
-,TRBJ1-2,-,TRBV18,CASSPQDSAGYTF,TGTGCCAGCTCACCACAGGACAGTGCTGGCTACACCTTC
-,TRBJ1-4,TRBD1,TRBV5-1,CASSPGQGESEKLFF,TGCGCCAGCAGCCCGGGACAGGGGGAGTCTGAAAAACTGTTTTTT
-,TRBJ1-5,TRBD1,TRBV2,CASSDGQQGKPQHF,TGTGCCAGCAGTGATGGCCAACAGGGGAAGCCCCAGCATTTT
-,TRBJ1-5,-,TRBV6-5,CASSFNPGANQPQHF,TGTGCCAGCAGTTTCAACCCAGGTGCTAATCAGCCCCAGCATTTT
few,TRBJ1-2,-,TRBV5-1,CASSLGQPRFNYGYTF,TGCGCCAGCAGCTTGGGACAGCCTAGGTTTAACTATGGCTACACCTTC
-,TRBJ2-6,-,TRBV30,CAWSVLGVGANVLTF,TGTGCCTGGAGTGTCCTAGGGGTCGGGGCCAACGTCCTGACTTTC
-,TRBJ2-2,TRBD2,TRBV7-3,CASSLGLAGATNTGELFF,TGTGCCAGCAGCCTGGGACTAGCGGGGGCAACGAACACCGGGGAGCTGTTTTTT
few,TRBJ2-7,-,TRBV6-1,CASSASLPSGSYEQYF,TGTGCCAGCAGTGCCAGCCTTCCCTCGGGGTCCTACGAGCAGTACTTC
few,TRBJ1-4,TRBD1,TRBV7-8,CASSWDSAYFNEKLFF,TGTGCCAGCAGCTGGGACAGTGCTTATTTTAATGAAAAACTGTTTTTT
-,TRBJ1-5,-,TRBV10-3,CAITQRGNQPQHF,TGTGCCATCACCCAAAGGGGGAATCAGCCCCAGCATTTT
once,TRBJ2-7,-,TRBV4-1,CASSQDRGVYEQYF,TGCGCCAGCAGCCAAGACAGGGGGGTCTACGAGCAGTACTTC
few,TRBJ1-2,-,TRBV11-2,CASSSNGGTNYGYTF,TGTGCCAGCAGCTCAAACGGAGGGACTAACTATGGCTACACCTTC
few,TRBJ1-4,-,TRBV28,CASLNAGALATNEKLFF,TGTGCCAGCCTGAATGCGGGGGCCCTTGCAACTAATGAAAAACTGTTTTTT